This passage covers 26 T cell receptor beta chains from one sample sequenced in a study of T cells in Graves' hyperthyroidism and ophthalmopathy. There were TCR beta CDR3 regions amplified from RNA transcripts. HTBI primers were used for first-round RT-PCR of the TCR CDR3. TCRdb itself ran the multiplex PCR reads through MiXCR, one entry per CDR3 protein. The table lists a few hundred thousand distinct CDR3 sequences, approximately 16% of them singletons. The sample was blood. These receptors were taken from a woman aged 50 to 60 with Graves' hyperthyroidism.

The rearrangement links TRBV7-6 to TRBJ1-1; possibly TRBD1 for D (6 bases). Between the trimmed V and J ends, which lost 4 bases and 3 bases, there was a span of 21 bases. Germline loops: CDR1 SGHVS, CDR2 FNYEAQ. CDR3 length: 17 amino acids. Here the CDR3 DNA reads TGTGCCAGCAGCTCGAGGGACATTTCATCCCCGGACACTGAAGCTTTCTTT. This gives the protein CASSSRDISSPDTEAFF.

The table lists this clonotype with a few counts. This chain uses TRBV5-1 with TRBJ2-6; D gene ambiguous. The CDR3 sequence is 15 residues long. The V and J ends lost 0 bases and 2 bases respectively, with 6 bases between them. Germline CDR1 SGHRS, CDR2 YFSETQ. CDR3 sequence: CASSLDGAGANVLTF. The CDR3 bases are TGCGCCAGCAGCTTGGATGGCGCTGGGGCCAACGTCCTGACTTTC.

CDR3: CASSQPDRGRTDTQYF. CDR3 nucleotides: TGCGCCAGCAGCCAACCGGACAGGGGGAGGACAGATACGCAGTATTTT. The chain carries TRBV4-1 and TRBJ2-3; 10 bases line up with TRBD1. Germline V CDR1 and CDR2: MGHRA, YSYEKL. CDR3 length: 16 amino acids. V lost 2 bases, J lost 3 bases, and 5 bases stayed unmatched.

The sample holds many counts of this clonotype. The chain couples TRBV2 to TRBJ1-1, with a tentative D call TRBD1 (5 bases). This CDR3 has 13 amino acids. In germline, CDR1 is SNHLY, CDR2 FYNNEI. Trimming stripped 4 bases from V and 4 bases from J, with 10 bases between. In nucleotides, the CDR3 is TGTGCCAGCAGTGTCCTGGGGGGCACTGAAGCTTTCTTT. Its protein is CASSVLGGTEAFF.

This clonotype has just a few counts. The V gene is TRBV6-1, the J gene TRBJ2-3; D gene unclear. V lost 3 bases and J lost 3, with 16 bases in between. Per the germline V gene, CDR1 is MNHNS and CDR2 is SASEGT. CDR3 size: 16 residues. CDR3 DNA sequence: TGTGCCAGCAGTGATAGGTGGGCAGATGAAACAGATACGCAGTATTTT. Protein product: CASSDRWADETDTQYF.

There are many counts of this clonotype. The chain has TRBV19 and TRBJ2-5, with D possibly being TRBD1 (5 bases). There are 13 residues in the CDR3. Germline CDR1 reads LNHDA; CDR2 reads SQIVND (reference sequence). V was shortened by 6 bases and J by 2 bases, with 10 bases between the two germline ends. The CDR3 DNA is TGTGCCAGTAGGCTACAGGCGCAAGAGACCCAGTACTTC. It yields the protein CASRLQAQETQYF. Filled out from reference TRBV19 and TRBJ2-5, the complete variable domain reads DGGITQSPKYLFRKEGQNVTLSCEQNLNHDAMYWYRQDPGQGLRLIYYSQIVNDFQKGDIAEGYSVSREKKESFPLTVTSAQKNPTAFYLCASRLQAQETQYFGPGTRLLVL.

The CDR3 DNA reads as TGTGCCAGCAGTTTAACCGGGGGTTTGTTCTACGAGCAGTACTTC. It yields the protein CASSLTGGLFYEQYF. The gene calls are TRBV28 and TRBJ2-7; perhaps TRBD2 as D (6 bases). Trimming removed 2 bases from V and 3 bases from J, with 14 bases in between. The germline CDR1 and CDR2 sequences are MDHEN and SYDVKM. This CDR3 contains 15 residues.

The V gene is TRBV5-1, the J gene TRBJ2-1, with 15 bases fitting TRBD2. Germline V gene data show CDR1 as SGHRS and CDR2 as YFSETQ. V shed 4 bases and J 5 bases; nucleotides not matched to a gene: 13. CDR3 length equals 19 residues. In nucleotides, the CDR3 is TGCGCCAGCAGCACCGGACTAGCGGGAGGGGCCTTGAGGGACAATGAGCAGTTCTTC. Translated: CASSTGLAGGALRDNEQFF. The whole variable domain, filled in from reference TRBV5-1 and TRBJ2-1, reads KAGVTQTPRYLIKTRGQQVTLSCSPISGHRSVSWYQQTPGQGLQFLFEYFSETQRNKGNFPGRFSGRQFSNSRSEMNVSTLELGDSALYLCASSTGLAGGALRDNEQFFGPGTRLTVL.

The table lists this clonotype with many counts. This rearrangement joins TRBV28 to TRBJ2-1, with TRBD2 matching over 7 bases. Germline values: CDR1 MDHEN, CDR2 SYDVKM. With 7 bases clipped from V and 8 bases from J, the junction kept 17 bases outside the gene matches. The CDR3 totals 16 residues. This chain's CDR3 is CASITSGGLVIHEQFF. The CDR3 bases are TGTGCCAGCATTACCTCCGGAGGACTAGTTATACATGAGCAGTTCTTC.

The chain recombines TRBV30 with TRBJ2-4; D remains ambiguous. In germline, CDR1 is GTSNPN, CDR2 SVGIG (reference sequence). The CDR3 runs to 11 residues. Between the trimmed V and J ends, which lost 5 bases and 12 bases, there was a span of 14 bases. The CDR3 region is CAWGWGSHQYF. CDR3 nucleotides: TGTGCCTGGGGGTGGGGAAGCCATCAGTACTTC. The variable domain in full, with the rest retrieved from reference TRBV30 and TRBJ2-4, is SQTIHQWPATLVQPVGSPLSLECTVEGTSNPNLYWYRQAAGRGLQLLFYSVGIGQISSEVPQNLSASRPQDRQFILSSKKLLLSDSGFYLCAWGWGSHQYFGAGTRLSVL.

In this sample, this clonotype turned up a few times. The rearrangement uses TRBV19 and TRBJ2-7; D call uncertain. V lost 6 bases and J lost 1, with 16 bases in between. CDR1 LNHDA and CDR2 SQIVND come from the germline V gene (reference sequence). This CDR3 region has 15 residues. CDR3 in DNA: TGTGCCAGTAGCTTCGGGCGGACCGGTTCCTACGAGCAGTACTTC. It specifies CASSFGRTGSYEQYF.

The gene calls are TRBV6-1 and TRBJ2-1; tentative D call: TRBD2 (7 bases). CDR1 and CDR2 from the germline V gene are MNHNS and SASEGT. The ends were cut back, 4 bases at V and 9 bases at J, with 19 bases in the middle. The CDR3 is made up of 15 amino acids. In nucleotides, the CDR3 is TGTGCCAGCAGTGGAACAGGGAGGGGGATCGGTGAGCAGTTCTTC. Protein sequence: CASSGTGRGIGEQFF.

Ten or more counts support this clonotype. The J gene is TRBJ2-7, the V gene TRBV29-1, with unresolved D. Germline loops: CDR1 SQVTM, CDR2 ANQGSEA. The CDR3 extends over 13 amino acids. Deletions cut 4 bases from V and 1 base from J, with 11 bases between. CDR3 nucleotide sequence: TGCAGCGTTGGGACGGCCGTTTCCTACGAGCAGTACTTC. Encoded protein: CSVGTAVSYEQYF.

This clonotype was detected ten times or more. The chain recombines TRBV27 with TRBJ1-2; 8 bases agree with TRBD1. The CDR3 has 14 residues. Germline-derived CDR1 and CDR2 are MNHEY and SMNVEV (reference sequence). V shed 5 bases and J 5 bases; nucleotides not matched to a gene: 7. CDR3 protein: CASSPGDRKYGYTF. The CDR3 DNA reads TGTGCCAGCAGTCCAGGGGACAGGAAATATGGCTACACCTTC.

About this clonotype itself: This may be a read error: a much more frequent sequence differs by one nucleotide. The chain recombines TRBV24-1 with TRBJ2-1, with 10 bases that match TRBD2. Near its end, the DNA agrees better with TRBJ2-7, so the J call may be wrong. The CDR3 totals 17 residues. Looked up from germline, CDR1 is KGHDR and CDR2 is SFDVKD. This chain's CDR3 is CATSDPSGRSSYNEQYF. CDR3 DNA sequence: TGTGCCACCAGTGACCCTAGCGGGAGAAGCTCCTACAATGAGCAGTACTTC.

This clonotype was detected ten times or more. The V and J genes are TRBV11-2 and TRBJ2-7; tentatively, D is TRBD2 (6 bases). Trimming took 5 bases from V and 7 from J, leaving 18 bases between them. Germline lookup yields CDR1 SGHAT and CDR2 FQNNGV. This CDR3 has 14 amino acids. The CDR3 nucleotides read TGTGCCAGCAGCCCCCGGGGGACCCCGGAAGAGCAGTACTTC. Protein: CASSPRGTPEEQYF.

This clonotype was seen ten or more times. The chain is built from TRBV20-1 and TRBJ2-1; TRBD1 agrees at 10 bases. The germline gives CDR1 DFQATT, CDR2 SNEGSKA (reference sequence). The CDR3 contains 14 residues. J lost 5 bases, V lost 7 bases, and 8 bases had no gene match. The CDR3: CSVKTGGFDNEQFF. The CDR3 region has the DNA TGCAGTGTTAAGACAGGGGGCTTTGACAATGAGCAGTTCTTC.

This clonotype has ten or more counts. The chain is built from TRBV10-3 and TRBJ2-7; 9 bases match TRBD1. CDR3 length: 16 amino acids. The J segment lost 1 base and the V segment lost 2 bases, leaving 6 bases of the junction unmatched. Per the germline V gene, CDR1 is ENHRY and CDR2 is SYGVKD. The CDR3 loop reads CAISEPPGQGSYEQYF. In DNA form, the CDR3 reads TGTGCCATCAGTGAGCCCCCGGGACAGGGATCCTACGAGCAGTACTTC.

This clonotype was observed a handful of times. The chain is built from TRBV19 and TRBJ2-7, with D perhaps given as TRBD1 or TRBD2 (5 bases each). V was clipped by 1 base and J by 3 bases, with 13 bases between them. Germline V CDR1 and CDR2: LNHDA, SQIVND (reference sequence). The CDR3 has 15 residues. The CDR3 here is CASSIVSGDGYEQYF. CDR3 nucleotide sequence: TGTGCCAGTAGTATAGTGTCCGGGGACGGCTACGAGCAGTACTTC.

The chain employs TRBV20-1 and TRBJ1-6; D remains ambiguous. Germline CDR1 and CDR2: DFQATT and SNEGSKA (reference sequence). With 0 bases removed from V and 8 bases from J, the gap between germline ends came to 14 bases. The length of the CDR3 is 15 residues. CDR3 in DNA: TGCAGTGCTAGAGATCCAACGTGGTCAGATTCACCCCTCCACTTT. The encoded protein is CSARDPTWSDSPLHF.

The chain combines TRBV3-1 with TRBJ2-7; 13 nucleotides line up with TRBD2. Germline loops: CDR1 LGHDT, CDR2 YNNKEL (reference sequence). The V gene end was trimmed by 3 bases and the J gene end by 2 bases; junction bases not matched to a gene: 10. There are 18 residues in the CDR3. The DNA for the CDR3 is TGTGCCAGCAGCCAGTCCTTTCAAACTAGCGGGAGGGCCTACGAGCAGTACTTC. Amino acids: CASSQSFQTSGRAYEQYF.

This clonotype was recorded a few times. CDR3 in amino acids: CASSPVQRSTDTQYF. The CDR3 DNA sequence: TGTGCCAGCAGCCCGGTACAGAGAAGCACAGATACGCAGTATTTT. The chain couples TRBV7-9 to TRBJ2-3; D is uncertain. The V and J ends lost 5 bases and 0 bases respectively, with 12 bases between them. The CDR3 spans 15 residues. Germline CDR1 and CDR2: SEHNR and FQNEAQ (reference sequence).

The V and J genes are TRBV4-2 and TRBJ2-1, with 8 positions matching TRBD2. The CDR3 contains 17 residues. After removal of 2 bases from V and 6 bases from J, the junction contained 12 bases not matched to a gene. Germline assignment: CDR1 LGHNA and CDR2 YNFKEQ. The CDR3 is CASSQRAGDPKVNEQFF. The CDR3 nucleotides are TGTGCCAGCAGCCAAAGAGCGGGGGACCCTAAAGTCAATGAGCAGTTCTTC.

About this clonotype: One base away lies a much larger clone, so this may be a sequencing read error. The CDR3 DNA sequence: TGTGCCAGCAGTTTATCCCGGGACCTAAACACTGAAGCTCTCTTT. It specifies CASSLSRDLNTEALF. This sequence joins TRBV28 and TRBJ1-1, with D tentatively TRBD1 (5 bases). CDR1 and CDR2 from the germline V gene are MDHEN and SYDVKM. The CDR3 is 15 amino acids.

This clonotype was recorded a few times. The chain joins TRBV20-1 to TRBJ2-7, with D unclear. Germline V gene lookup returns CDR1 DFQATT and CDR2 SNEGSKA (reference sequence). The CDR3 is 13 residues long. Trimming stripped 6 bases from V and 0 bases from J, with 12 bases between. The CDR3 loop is CSAARASSYEQYF. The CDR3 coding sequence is TGCAGTGCCGCTAGGGCGAGCTCCTACGAGCAGTACTTC.

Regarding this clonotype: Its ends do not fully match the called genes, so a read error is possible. The CDR3 DNA reads TGTGCCAGCAGCCTAACCGGGACAGCCGGGGAGCTGTTTTTT. It codes for CASSLTGTAGELFF. The chain has TRBV7-3 and TRBJ2-2, with 7 bases that match TRBD1. Germline CDR1 and CDR2: SGHTA and FQGTGA. CDR3 size: 14 residues.